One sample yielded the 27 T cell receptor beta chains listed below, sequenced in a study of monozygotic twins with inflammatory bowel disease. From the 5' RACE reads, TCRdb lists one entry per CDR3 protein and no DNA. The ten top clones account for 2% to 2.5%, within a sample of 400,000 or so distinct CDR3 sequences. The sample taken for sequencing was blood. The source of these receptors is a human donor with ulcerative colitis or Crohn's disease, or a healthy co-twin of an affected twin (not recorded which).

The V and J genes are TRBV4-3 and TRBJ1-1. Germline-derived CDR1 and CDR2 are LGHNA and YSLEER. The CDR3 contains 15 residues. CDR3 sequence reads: CASSREGRMNTEAFF.

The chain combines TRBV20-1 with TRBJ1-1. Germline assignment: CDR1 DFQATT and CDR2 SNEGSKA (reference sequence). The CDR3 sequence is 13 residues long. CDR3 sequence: CSARRGANTEAFF.

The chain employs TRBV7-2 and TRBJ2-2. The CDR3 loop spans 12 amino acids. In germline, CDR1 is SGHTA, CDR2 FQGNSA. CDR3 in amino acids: CASSLPSGELFF. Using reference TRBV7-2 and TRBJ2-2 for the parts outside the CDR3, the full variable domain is GAGVSQSPSNKVTEKGKDVELRCDPISGHTALYWYRQSLGQGLEFLIYFQGNSAPDKSGLPSDRFSAERTGGSVSTLTIQRTQQEDSAVYLCASSLPSGELFFGEGSRLTVL.

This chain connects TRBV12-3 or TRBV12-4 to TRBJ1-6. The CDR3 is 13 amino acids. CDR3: CASSLQNNSPLHF.

CDR3 protein: CATCSEGHQPQHF. The V and J genes are TRBV2 and TRBJ1-5; the TCRdb call, TRBD1, lacks DNA for checking. This CDR3 spans 13 amino acids. The germline gives CDR1 SNHLY, CDR2 FYNNEI.

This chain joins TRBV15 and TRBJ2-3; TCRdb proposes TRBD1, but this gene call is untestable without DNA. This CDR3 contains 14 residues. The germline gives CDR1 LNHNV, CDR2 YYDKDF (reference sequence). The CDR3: CATSRDRYGNTQYF. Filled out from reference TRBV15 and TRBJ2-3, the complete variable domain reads DAMVIQNPRYQVTQFGKPVTLSCSQTLNHNVMYWYQQKSSQAPKLLFHYYDKDFNNEADTPDNFQSRRPNTSFCFLDIRSPGLGDTAMYLCATSRDRYGNTQYFGPGTRLTVL.

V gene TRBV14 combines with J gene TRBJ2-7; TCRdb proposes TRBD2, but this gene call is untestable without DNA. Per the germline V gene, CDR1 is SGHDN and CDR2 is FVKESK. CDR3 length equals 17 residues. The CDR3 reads CASSQGLAGGISYEQYF.

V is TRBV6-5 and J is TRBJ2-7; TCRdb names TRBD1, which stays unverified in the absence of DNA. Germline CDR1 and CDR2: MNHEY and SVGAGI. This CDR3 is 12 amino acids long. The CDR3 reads CASSYGTGALYF.

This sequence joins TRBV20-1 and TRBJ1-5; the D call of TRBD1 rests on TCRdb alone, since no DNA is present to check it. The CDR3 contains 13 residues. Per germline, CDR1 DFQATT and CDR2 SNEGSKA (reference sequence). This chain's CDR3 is CSADRGPNQPQHF.

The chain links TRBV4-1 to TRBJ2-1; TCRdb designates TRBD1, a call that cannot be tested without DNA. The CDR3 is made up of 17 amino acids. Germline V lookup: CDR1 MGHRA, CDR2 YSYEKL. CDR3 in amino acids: CASSHAPDRGLDGEQFF.

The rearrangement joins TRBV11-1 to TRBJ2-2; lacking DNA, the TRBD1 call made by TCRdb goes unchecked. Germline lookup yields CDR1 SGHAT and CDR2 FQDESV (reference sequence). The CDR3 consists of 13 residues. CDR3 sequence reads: CASSPPRDGELFF.

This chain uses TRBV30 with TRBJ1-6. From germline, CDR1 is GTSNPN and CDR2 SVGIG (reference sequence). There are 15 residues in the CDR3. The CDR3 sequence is CAWTVGLTWNSPLHF.

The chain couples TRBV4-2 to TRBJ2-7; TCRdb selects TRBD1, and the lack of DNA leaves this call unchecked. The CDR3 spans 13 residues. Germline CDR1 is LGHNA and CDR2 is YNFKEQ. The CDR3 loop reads CASSHQTTDEQYF.

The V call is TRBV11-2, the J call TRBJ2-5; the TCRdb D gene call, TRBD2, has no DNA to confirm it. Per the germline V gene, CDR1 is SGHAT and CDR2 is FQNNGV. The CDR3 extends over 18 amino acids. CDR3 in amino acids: CASSSAGLAGGPRETQYF.

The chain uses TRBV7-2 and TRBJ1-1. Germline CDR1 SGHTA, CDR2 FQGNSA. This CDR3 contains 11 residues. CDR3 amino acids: CASSEGLAAFF. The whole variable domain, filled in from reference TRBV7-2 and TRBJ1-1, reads GAGVSQSPSNKVTEKGKDVELRCDPISGHTALYWYRQSLGQGLEFLIYFQGNSAPDKSGLPSDRFSAERTGGSVSTLTIQRTQQEDSAVYLCASSEGLAAFFGQGTRLTVV.

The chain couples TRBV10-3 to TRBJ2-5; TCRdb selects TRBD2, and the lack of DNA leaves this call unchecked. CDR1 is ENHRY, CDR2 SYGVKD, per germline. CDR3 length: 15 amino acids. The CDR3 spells CAISPGLAAQETQYF.

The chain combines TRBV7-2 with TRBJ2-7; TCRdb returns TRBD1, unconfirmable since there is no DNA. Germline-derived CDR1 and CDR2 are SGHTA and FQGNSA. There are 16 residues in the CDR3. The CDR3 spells CASSLGPTGGGYEQYF. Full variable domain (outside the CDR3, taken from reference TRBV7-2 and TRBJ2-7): GAGVSQSPSNKVTEKGKDVELRCDPISGHTALYWYRQSLGQGLEFLIYFQGNSAPDKSGLPSDRFSAERTGGSVSTLTIQRTQQEDSAVYLCASSLGPTGGGYEQYFGPGTRLTVT.

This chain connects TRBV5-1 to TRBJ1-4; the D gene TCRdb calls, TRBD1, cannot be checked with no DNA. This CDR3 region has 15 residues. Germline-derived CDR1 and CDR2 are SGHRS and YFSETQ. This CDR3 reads CASSKSDTGGEKLFF.

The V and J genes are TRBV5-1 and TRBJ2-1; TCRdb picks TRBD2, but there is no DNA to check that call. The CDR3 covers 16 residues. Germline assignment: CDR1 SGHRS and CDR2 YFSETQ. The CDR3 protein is CASSPGGTSGKDEQFF.

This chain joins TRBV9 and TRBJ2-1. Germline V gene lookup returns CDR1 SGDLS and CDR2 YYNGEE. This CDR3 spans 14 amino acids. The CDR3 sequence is CASSETSGNNEQFF.

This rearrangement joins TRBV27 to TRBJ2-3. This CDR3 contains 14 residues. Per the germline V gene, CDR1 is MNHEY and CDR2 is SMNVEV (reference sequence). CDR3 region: CASGRKGSTDTQYF.

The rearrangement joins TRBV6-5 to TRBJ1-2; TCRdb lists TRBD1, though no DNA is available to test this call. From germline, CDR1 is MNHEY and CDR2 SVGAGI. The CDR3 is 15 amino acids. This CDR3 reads CASSYNRKGADGYTF.

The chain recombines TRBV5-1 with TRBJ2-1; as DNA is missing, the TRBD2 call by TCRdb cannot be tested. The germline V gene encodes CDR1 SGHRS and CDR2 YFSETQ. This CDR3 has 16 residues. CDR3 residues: CASSLDGTSGKDEQFF.

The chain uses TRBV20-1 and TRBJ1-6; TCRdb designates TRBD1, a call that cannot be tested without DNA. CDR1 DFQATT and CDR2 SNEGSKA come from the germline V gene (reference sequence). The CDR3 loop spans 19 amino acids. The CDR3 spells CSAPSDRGLQHASRSPLHF.

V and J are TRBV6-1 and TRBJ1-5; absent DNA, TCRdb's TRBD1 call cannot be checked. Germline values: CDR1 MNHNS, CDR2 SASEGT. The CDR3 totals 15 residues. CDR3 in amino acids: CASSAYRDRNQPQHF.

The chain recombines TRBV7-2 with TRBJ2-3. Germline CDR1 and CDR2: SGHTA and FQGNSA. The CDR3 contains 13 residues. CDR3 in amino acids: CASSPSGSDTQYF.

Here the CDR3 reads CASSPAGGNQPQHF. V gene TRBV5-1 combines with J gene TRBJ1-5; TCRdb gives TRBD1 as the D gene, but with no DNA this cannot be confirmed. CDR3 length equals 14 residues. CDR1 is SGHRS and CDR2 is YFSETQ in the germline V gene.